Below, one T cell receptor (beta chain) is given with its context. The record originates from a study of tumor-infiltrating lymphocytes in primary liver carcinoma. Across the whole study: All lesions had stage T1-T3 N0M0 and roughly 4 to 10 cm widths.

The template, about 550 ng total RNA, yielded TCR beta cDNA made with a constant-region primer. Three nested multiplex PCR rounds, a slightly modified ARM-PCR method, built the TCR beta libraries. Running 10 cycles apiece, the first two PCR rounds relied on TRBV1-TRBV30 forward primers together with a C-beta reverse primer. One entry per CDR3 protein results from TCRdb running MiXCR on the multiplex PCR reads. The sample carries tens of thousands of distinct CDR3 sequences, about 70% recorded once. Unsorted bulk tissue, roughly 19-34 mg of it, served as the source for co-extraction of RNA and DNA. Resecting the tumor surgically was how the patients' primary liver carcinoma was treated. This CDR3 comprises 12 residues. CDR1 is DFQATT, CDR2 SNEGSKA, per germline (reference sequence). V was trimmed by 3 bases and J by 0 bases, leaving 6 bases between them.

The sequenced sample consisted of liver tumor tissue from sampling region 4. Documented subset: tumor region T4, right-lateral pole. V usage is TRBV20-1 and J usage is TRBJ2-7; D is unclear. This receptor was obtained from a man aged 40-55 years with primary liver carcinoma and hepatitis B virus infection. DNA for the CDR3: TGCAGTGCTAGCGGGCCCTCCTACGAGCAGTACTTC. Residues: CSASGPSYEQYF.